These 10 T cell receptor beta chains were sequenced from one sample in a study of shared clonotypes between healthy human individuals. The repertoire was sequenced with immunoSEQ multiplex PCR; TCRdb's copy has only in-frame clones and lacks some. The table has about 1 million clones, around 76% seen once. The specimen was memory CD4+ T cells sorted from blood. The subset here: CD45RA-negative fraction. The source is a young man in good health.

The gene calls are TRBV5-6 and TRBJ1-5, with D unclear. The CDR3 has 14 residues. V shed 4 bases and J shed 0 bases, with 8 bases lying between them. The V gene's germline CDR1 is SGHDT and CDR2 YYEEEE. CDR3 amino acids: CASSNGYSNQPQHF. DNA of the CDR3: TGTGCCAGCAGCAATGGGTATAGCAATCAGCCCCAGCATTTT.

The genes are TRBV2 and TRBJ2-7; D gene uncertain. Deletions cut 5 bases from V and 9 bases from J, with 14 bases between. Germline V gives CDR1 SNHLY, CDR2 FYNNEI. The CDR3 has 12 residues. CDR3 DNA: TGTGCCAGCAGTACGACAAGGATCGGGCAGTACTTC. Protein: CASSTTRIGQYF.

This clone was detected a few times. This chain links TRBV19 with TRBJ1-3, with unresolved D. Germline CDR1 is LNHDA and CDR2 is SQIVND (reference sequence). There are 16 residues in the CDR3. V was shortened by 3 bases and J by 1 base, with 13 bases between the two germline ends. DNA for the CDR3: TGTGCCAGTAGTATTGACACAAGAATTTCTGGAAACACCATATATTTT. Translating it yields CASSIDTRISGNTIYF.

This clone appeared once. The CDR3 protein is CASSTPGAEAFF. The CDR3 region has the DNA TGTGCCAGCAGTACACCGGGGGCTGAAGCTTTCTTT. The chain combines TRBV27 with TRBJ1-1; D might be TRBD1 (5 bases). V was pared by 5 bases and J by 6 bases, with 10 bases between. The germline CDR1 and CDR2 sequences are MNHEY and SMNVEV (reference sequence). The CDR3 totals 12 residues.

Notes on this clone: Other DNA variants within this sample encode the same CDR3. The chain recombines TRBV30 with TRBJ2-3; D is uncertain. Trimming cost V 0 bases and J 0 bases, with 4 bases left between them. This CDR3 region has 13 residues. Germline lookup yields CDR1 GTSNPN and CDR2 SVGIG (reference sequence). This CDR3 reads CAWSVRSTDTQYF. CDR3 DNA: TGTGCCTGGAGTGTACGCAGCACAGATACGCAGTATTTT.

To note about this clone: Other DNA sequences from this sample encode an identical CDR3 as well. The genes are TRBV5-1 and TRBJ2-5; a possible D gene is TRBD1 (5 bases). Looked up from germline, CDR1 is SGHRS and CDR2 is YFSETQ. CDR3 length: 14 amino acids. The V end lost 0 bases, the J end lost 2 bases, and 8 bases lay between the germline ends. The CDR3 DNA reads TGCGCCAGCAGCTTGGGATCAGGGCAAGAGACCCAGTACTTC. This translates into CASSLGSGQETQYF.

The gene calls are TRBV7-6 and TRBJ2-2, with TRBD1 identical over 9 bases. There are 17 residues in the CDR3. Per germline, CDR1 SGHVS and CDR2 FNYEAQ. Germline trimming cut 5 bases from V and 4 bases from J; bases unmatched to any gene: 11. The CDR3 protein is CASSPTGGQGLTGELFF. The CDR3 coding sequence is TGTGCCAGCAGCCCAACCGGGGGACAGGGTCTCACCGGGGAGCTGTTTTTT.

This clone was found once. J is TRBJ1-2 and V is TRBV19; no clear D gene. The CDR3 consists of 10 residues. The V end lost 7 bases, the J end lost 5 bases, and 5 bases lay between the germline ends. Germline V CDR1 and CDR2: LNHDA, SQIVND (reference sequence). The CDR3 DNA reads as TGTGCCAGTAAGGAGTATGGCTACACCTTC. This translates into CASKEYGYTF.

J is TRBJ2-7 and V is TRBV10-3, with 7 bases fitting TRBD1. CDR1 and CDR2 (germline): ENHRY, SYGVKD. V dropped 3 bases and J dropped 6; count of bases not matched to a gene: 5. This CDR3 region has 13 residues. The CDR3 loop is CAISDDRVAEQYF. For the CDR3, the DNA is TGTGCCATCAGTGATGACAGGGTTGCCGAGCAGTACTTC.

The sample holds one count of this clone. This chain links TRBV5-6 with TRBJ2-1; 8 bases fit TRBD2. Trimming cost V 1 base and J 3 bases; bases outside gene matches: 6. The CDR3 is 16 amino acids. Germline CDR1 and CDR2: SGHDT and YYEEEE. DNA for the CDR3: TGTGCCAGCAGCTTGATTGGTAGCGGGGTCTACAATGAGCAGTTCTTC. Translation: CASSLIGSGVYNEQFF.